Below, 9 T cell receptor beta chains from the same sample are listed, as sequenced in a study of shared T cell receptors in the human thymus. This table comes from immunoSEQ multiplex PCR, and its TCRdb copy is limited to in-frame clones, with some not included. Among hundreds of thousands of clones, around 87% were seen once, and the ten largest hold about 0.0094%. These data were also reused for a study on human thymus T cells.

The material sequenced was thymocytes. The receptors were gathered from a boy in the first two years of life with a congenital heart defect.

This chain links TRBV13 with TRBJ2-3; TRBD2 agrees at 9 bases. J gave up 4 bases and V 3 bases, and 8 bases lay outside the gene matches. This CDR3 is built from 16 residues. Germline V gene data show CDR1 as PRHDT and CDR2 as FYEKMQ (reference sequence). CDR3 amino acids: CASSFLGGGAADTQYF. CDR3 DNA sequence: TGTGCCAGCAGCTTCCTTGGCGGGGGGGCCGCAGATACGCAGTATTTT.

In nucleotides, the CDR3 is TGTGCCATCAGACAGGGGGATAGCAATCAGCCCCAGCATTTT. Translating it yields CAIRQGDSNQPQHF. V and J are TRBV10-3 and TRBJ1-5; 8 positions agree with TRBD1. After removal of 6 bases from V and 0 bases from J, the junction contained 1 base not matched to a gene. Germline-derived CDR1 and CDR2 are ENHRY and SYGVKD. This CDR3 contains 14 residues.

The CDR3 is CSGALGNEQFF. The DNA of the CDR3 is TGCAGTGGGGCTCTGGGCAATGAGCAGTTCTTC. This rearrangement joins TRBV20-1 to TRBJ2-1, with D unclear. CDR1 and CDR2 (germline): DFQATT, SNEGSKA (reference sequence). The CDR3 length is 11 residues. The V end was cut by 7 bases, the J end by 6 bases, with 10 bases between.

This rearrangement joins TRBV28 to TRBJ1-3, with 7 bases identical to TRBD1. V lost 6 bases, J lost 4 bases, and 9 bases stayed unmatched. The CDR3 covers 15 residues. From germline, CDR1 is MDHEN and CDR2 SYDVKM. In DNA form, the CDR3 reads TGTGCCAGCAGCCCCCGACAGGACAGGGGAAACACCATATATTTT. As protein: CASSPRQDRGNTIYF.

This chain uses TRBV13 with TRBJ2-7, with 8 bases lining up with TRBD1. This CDR3 is 14 amino acids long. Germline V gene data show CDR1 as PRHDT and CDR2 as FYEKMQ (reference sequence). With V trimmed by 5 bases and J by 2 bases, 5 bases remained unmatched. The CDR3 here is CASSMGQATYEQYF. The CDR3 nucleotides read TGTGCCAGCAGCATGGGACAGGCCACCTACGAGCAGTACTTC.

The CDR3 region has the DNA TGTGCTAGTGGTTCCCGGGGTAGCACCGGGGAGCTGTTTTTT. Translation gives CASGSRGSTGELFF. The V and J genes are TRBV12-5 and TRBJ2-2, with D maybe TRBD2 (5 bases). Germline V gives CDR1 LGHNT, CDR2 FRNRAP. V gave up 4 bases and J gave up 4 bases, with 10 bases separating them. The CDR3 runs 14 residues.

This clone is a singleton in its sample. This rearrangement joins TRBV10-3 to TRBJ1-2, with 7 bases lining up with TRBD1. V trimming: 0 bases; J trimming: 5 bases; junction bases outside the gene matches: 21. The CDR3 is made up of 20 amino acids. The germline CDR1 and CDR2 sequences are ENHRY and SYGVKD. The CDR3 nucleotides read TGTGCCATCAGTGAGTCGACGAGGGGGCAGGGGCTGGTCAGACAATATGGCTACACCTTC. Residues: CAISESTRGQGLVRQYGYTF.

V and J are TRBV30 and TRBJ1-1; no clear D gene. CDR3 length: 11 amino acids. With 6 bases removed from V and 5 bases from J, the gap between germline ends came to 10 bases. Germline CDR1 and CDR2: GTSNPN and SVGIG (reference sequence). The CDR3 region has the DNA TGTGCCTGTGGTGCGTGGACTGAAGCTTTCTTT. It is translated as CACGAWTEAFF.

V usage is TRBV5-3 and J usage is TRBJ1-1; 9 bases are shared with TRBD1. TRBV5-3 is an ORF, and what it does is uncertain. V lost 4 bases to trimming and J lost 4 bases; unmatched junction nucleotides: 2. The CDR3 spans 13 residues. The CDR3 loop reads CARSGTGCTEAFF. As DNA, the CDR3 is TGTGCCAGAAGCGGGACAGGGTGCACTGAAGCTTTCTTT.